This TCR beta chain was identified in a study of radiation and T cells in renal cell carcinoma. Time point of the sample: baseline pretreatment blood. Treatment noted: 15 Gy SBRT to primary tumor, nephrectomy 4 weeks later. The CDR3 is made up of 15 amino acids. Germline CDR1 is SEHNR and CDR2 is FQNEAQ (reference sequence). V was clipped by 3 bases and J by 2 bases, with 13 bases between them. Clones were sequenced by immunoSEQ multiplex PCR, and TCRdb holds only the in-frame ones, with some missing. The data hold 87,000 or so clones, with 75% to 90% observed a single time. Sequenced material: blood, taken from a patient whose treatment included radiotherapy and nephrectomy. The source is a man aged 50-59 years with renal cell carcinoma. V is TRBV7-9 and J is TRBJ2-5; the D gene is possibly TRBD1 (6 bases). The CDR3 protein is CASSFRRQGQETQYF. The CDR3 DNA reads as TGTGCCAGCAGCTTCAGGCGTCAGGGGCAAGAGACCCAGTACTTC.